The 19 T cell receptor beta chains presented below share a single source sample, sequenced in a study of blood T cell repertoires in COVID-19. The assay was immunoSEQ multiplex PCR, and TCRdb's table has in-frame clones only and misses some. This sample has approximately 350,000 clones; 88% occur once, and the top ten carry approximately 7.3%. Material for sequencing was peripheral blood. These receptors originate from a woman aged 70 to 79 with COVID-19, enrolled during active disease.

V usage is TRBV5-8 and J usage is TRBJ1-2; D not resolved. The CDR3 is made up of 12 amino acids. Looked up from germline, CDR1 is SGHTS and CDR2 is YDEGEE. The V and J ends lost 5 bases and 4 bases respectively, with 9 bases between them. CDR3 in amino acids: CASSREGYGYTF. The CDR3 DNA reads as TGTGCCAGCAGTCGCGAGGGCTATGGCTACACCTTC. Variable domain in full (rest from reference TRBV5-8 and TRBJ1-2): EAGVTQSPTHLIKTRGQQATLRCSPISGHTSVYWYQQALGLGLQFLLWYDEGEERNRGNFPPRFSGRQFPNYSSELNVNALELEDSALYLCASSREGYGYTFGSGTRLTVV.

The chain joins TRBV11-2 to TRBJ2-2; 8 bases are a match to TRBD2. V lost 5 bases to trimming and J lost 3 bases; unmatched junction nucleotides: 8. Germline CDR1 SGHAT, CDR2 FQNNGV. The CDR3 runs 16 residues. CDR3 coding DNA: TGTGCCAGCAGCAGACGAGCGGGGGCTCACACCGGGGAGCTGTTTTTT. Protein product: CASSRRAGAHTGELFF. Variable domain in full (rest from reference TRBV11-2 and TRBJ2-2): EAGVAQSPRYKIIEKRQSVAFWCNPISGHATLYWYQQILGQGPKLLIQFQNNGVVDDSQLPKDRFSAERLKGVDSTLKIQPAKLEDSAVYLCASSRRAGAHTGELFFGEGSRLTVL.

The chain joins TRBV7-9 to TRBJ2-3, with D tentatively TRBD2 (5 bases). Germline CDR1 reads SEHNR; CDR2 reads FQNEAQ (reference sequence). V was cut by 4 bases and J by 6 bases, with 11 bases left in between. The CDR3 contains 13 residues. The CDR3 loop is CASSSLGEDTQYF. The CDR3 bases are TGTGCCAGCAGCTCACTCGGGGAGGATACGCAGTATTTT.

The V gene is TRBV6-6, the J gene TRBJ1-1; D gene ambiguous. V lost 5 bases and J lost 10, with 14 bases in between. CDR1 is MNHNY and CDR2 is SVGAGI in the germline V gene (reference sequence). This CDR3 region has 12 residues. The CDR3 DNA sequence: TGTGCCAGCAGTCCCGGGCCGCGGGGAGCTTTCTTT. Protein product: CASSPGPRGAFF.

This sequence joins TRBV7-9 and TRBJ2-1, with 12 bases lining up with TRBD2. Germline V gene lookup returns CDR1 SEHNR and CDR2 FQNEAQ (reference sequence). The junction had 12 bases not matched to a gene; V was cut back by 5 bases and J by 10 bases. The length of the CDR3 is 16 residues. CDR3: CASSIPTSGGVREQFF. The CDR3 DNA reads TGTGCCAGCAGCATACCGACTAGCGGGGGAGTCCGCGAGCAGTTCTTC.

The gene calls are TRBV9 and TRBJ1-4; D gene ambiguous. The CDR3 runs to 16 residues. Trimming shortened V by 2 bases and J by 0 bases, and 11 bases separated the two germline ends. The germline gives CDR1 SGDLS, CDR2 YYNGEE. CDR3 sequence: CASSVSGGATNEKLFF. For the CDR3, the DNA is TGTGCCAGCAGCGTGTCTGGCGGTGCAACTAATGAAAAACTGTTTTTT.

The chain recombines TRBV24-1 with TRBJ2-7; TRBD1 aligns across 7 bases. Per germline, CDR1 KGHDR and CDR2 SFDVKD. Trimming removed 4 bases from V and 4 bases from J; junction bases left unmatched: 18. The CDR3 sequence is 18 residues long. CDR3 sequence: CATSDRGTAWKSVYEQYF. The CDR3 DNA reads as TGTGCCACCAGTGACCGAGGGACAGCATGGAAGAGTGTATACGAGCAGTACTTC.

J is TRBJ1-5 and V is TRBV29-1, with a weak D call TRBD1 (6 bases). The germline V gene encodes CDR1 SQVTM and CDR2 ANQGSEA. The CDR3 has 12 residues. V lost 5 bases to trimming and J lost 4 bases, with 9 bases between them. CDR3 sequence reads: CSVLQGNQPQHF. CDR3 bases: TGCAGCGTTCTTCAGGGGAATCAGCCCCAGCATTTT.

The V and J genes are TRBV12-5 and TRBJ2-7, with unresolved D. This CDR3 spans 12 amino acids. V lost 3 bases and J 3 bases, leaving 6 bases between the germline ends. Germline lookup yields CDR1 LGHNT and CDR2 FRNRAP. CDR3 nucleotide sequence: TGTGCTAGTGGTTTTTCTGTCTACGAGCAGTACTTC. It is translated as CASGFSVYEQYF.

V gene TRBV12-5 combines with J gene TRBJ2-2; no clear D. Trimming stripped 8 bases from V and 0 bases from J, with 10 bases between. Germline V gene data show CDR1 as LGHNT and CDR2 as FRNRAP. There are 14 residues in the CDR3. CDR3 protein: CASLGQPNTGELFF. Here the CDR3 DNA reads TGTGCTAGTCTTGGGCAACCGAACACCGGGGAGCTGTTTTTT.

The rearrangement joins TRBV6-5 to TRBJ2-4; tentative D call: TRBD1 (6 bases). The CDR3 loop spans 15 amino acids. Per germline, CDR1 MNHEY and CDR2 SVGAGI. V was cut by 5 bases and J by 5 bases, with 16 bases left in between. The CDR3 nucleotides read TGTGCCAGCAGTCTTAACAGGGTCCGTCAAAACATTCAGTACTTC. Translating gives CASSLNRVRQNIQYF.

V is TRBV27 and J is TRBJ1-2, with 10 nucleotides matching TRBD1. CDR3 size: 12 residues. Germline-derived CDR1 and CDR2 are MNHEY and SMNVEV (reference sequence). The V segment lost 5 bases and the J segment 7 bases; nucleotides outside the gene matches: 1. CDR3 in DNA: TGTGCCAGCAGTGGACAGGGGGGTGGCTACACCTTC. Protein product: CASSGQGGGYTF.

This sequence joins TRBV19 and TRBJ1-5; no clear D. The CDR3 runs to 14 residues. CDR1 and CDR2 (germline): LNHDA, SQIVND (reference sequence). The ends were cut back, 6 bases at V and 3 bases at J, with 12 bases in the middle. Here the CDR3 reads CASRYRETNQPQHF. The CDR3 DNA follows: TGTGCCAGTAGATACCGGGAGACCAATCAGCCCCAGCATTTT. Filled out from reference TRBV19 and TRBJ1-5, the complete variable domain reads DGGITQSPKYLFRKEGQNVTLSCEQNLNHDAMYWYRQDPGQGLRLIYYSQIVNDFQKGDIAEGYSVSREKKESFPLTVTSAQKNPTAFYLCASRYRETNQPQHFGDGTRLSIL.

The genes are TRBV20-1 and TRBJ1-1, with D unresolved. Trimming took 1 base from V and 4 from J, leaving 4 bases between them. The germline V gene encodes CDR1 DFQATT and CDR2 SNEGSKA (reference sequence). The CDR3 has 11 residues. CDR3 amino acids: CSARVLTEAFF. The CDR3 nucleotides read TGCAGTGCTAGAGTTCTCACTGAAGCTTTCTTT.

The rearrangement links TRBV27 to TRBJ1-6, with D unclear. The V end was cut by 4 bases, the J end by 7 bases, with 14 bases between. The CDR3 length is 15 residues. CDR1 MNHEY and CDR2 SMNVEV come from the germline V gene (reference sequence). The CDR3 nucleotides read TGTGCCAGCAGTTCCCCCCGGGAGAGAAATTCACCCCTCCACTTT. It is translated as CASSSPRERNSPLHF.

The CDR3 coding sequence is TGCGCCAGCAGCCAAACGGGGGGGGCAGATACGCAGTATTTT. Its translation is CASSQTGGADTQYF. The chain employs TRBV4-3 and TRBJ2-3, with 8 bases identical to TRBD2. V trimming: 2 bases; J trimming: 4 bases; junction bases outside the gene matches: 2. Per germline, CDR1 LGHNA and CDR2 YSLEER. This CDR3 comprises 14 residues.

Written as DNA, the CDR3 is TGTGCCAGCAGCCCCGGGAACGGTAATGAGCAGTTCTTC. This encodes CASSPGNGNEQFF. The chain carries TRBV7-3 and TRBJ2-1; perhaps TRBD2 as D (5 bases). CDR1 is SGHTA, CDR2 FQGTGA, per germline. The CDR3 totals 13 residues. V was pared by 5 bases and J by 7 bases, with 12 bases between.

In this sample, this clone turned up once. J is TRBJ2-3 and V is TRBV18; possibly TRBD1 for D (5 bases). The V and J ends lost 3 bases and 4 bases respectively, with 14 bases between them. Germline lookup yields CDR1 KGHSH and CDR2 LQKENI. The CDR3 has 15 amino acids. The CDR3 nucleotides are TGTGCCAGCTCACCGCGACAGCCACGGTCAGATACGCAGTATTTT. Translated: CASSPRQPRSDTQYF.

The CDR3 is CATSEGTTYEQYF. CDR3 in DNA: TGTGCCACCAGTGAGGGGACTACCTACGAGCAGTACTTC. This sequence joins TRBV24-1 and TRBJ2-7; the match to TRBD2 covers 7 bases. Germline V CDR1 and CDR2: KGHDR, SFDVKD. J lost 2 bases, V lost 4 bases, and 1 base had no gene match. The CDR3 extends over 13 amino acids.